Reported below is one TCR beta chain. Trimming removed 0 bases at V and 5 bases at J, with 15 bases between. Germline V gene sequence: CDR1 SGDLS, CDR2 YYNGEE. The CDR3 spans 16 residues. The data were taken from a study of blood T cell repertoires in COVID-19. During active infection, Seattle patients enrolled and were then monitored through disease. Authors' analysis steps: Reference gene primer amplification in the assay estimated nucleated cell counts. TCRdb keeps only in-frame clones here, not all; method: immunoSEQ multiplex PCR. V and J calls plus clone size are reproduced from that table; the DNA served to infer D and trimming. This sample has roughly 260,000 clones, with approximately 91% found just once.

The clonotype originates from a young adult with COVID-19, enrolled during active disease. The sample taken for sequencing was peripheral blood. The J gene is TRBJ1-3, the V gene TRBV9; tentative D call: TRBD1 (6 bases). DNA for the CDR3: TGTGCCAGCAGCGTAGGTGGTCGGCAGGGGCGAAACACCATATATTTT. It yields the protein CASSVGGRQGRNTIYF.